This entry describes one T cell receptor (beta chain). This specimen comes from a study of blood T cell repertoires in COVID-19. Study as a whole: COVID-19 samples from acute and convalescent phases originated in the United States, Italy and Spain.

In the authors' workflow: Amplification of reference gene primers provided the estimated nucleated cell counts. The repertoire was sequenced with immunoSEQ multiplex PCR; TCRdb's copy has only in-frame clones and lacks some. Clone size and V and J calls were adopted from that table, with D and trimming inferred from the DNA. This table has about 210,000 clones, 83% appearing once. The V gene end was trimmed by 3 bases and the J gene end by 8 bases; junction bases not matched to a gene: 7. CDR1 SGHTA and CDR2 FQGTGA come from the germline V gene. This CDR3 comprises 14 residues. The rearrangement links TRBV7-3 to TRBJ2-1; 7 bases map to TRBD2. The material sequenced was peripheral blood. This sequence was found in a woman between 35 and 50 years old with active or convalescent COVID-19. This chain's CDR3 is CASSFGGGRDEQFF. The CDR3 DNA sequence: TGTGCCAGCAGCTTTGGGGGAGGGCGGGATGAGCAGTTCTTC.